This entry lists 26 T cell receptor beta chains sequenced from one sample in a study of neurological immune-mediated disorders. MiXCR, run by TCRdb on the 5' RACE reads, gives a single entry per CDR3 protein. The sample carries 75,000 to 80,000 distinct CDR3 sequences, 4% to 6% recorded once. The sample comprised PBMCs. These receptor sequences come from a woman in her twenties or thirties with multiple sclerosis.

A word on this clonotype: Possible read error: a much larger clone is one base away. The CDR3 region is CSALKGNQPQHF. In DNA form, the CDR3 reads TGCAGTGCCTTAAAGGGAAATCAGCCCCAGCATTTT. The chain recombines TRBV20-1 with TRBJ1-5; D is unclear. This CDR3 comprises 12 residues. The V end was cut by 6 bases, the J end by 4 bases, with 10 bases between. Germline-derived CDR1 and CDR2 are DFQATT and SNEGSKA (reference sequence).

This clonotype showed up just a few times. V usage is TRBV5-1 and J usage is TRBJ2-5; 7 bases agree with TRBD1. The J segment lost 4 bases and the V segment lost 0 bases, leaving 3 bases of the junction unmatched. CDR1 is SGHRS and CDR2 is YFSETQ in the germline V gene. This CDR3 spans 14 amino acids. CDR3 sequence: CASSLGPGGETQYF. The CDR3 nucleotides are TGCGCCAGCAGCTTGGGGCCAGGGGGAGAGACCCAGTACTTC.

This clonotype showed up many times. The gene calls are TRBV5-1 and TRBJ2-3; D is possibly TRBD1 or TRBD2 (6 bases each). Trimming removed 0 bases at V and 2 bases at J, with 25 bases between. This CDR3 is built from 20 residues. Germline CDR1 reads SGHRS; CDR2 reads YFSETQ. For the CDR3, the DNA is TGCGCCAGCAGCTTGGATGGGGGCGAGTCGGGGGCCAAGCCCACAGATACGCAGTATTTT. This codes for CASSLDGGESGAKPTDTQYF. Combining the CDR3 with reference TRBV5-1 and TRBJ2-3 gives the whole variable domain KAGVTQTPRYLIKTRGQQVTLSCSPISGHRSVSWYQQTPGQGLQFLFEYFSETQRNKGNFPGRFSGRQFSNSRSEMNVSTLELGDSALYLCASSLDGGESGAKPTDTQYFGPGTRLTVL.

This clonotype was picked up many times. The chain is built from TRBV5-1 and TRBJ2-5; D is undetermined. V lost 1 base, J lost 5 bases, and 6 bases lay in between. CDR1 and CDR2 (germline): SGHRS, YFSETQ. The CDR3 has 12 residues. CDR3 DNA: TGCGCCAGCAGCTTGACCACGGAGACCCAGTACTTC. Translating gives CASSLTTETQYF.

This clonotype was seen repeatedly, ten times or more. The gene calls are TRBV4-1 and TRBJ2-6; TRBD1 agrees at 8 bases. Losses at the gene ends were 1 base for V and 0 bases for J; bases not matched to a gene: 11. CDR1 is MGHRA and CDR2 is YSYEKL in the germline V gene. This CDR3 region has 20 residues. CDR3 nucleotide sequence: TGCGCCAGCAGCCAAGCCAGGGGGACAGGAGTCCTCTCTGGGGCCAACGTCCTGACTTTC. Protein sequence: CASSQARGTGVLSGANVLTF.

This clonotype has a handful of counts. The V and J genes are TRBV11-2 and TRBJ2-3; the D gene could be TRBD1 or TRBD2 (5 bases each). V shed 6 bases and J shed 6 bases, with 19 bases lying between them. CDR1 and CDR2 from the germline V gene are SGHAT and FQNNGV. The CDR3 has 15 residues. CDR3 in amino acids: CASSLRGDVADTQYF. The CDR3, as DNA: TGTGCCAGCAGTCTTCGAGGGGACGTTGCGGATACGCAGTATTTT. The variable domain in full, with the rest retrieved from reference TRBV11-2 and TRBJ2-3, is EAGVAQSPRYKIIEKRQSVAFWCNPISGHATLYWYQQILGQGPKLLIQFQNNGVVDDSQLPKDRFSAERLKGVDSTLKIQPAKLEDSAVYLCASSLRGDVADTQYFGPGTRLTVL.

This clonotype was recorded many times. V gene TRBV7-2 combines with J gene TRBJ2-1, with TRBD2 identical over 8 bases. The V gene end was trimmed by 1 base and the J gene end by 0 bases; junction bases not matched to a gene: 5. This CDR3 region has 17 residues. Germline-derived CDR1 and CDR2 are SGHTA and FQGNSA. Written as DNA, the CDR3 is TGTGCCAGCAGCTTAGTAGGCGGGGGGCTCTCCTACAATGAGCAGTTCTTC. Amino acids: CASSLVGGGLSYNEQFF.

This clonotype has at least ten counts. The rearrangement uses TRBV12-3 or TRBV12-4 and TRBJ2-3, with D perhaps matching TRBD2 (5 bases). V dropped 6 bases and J dropped 3 bases, with 7 bases sitting between them. This CDR3 has 12 amino acids. DNA for the CDR3: TGTGCCAGCAGGGGAGCTACAGATACGCAGTATTTT. This encodes CASRGATDTQYF.

This clonotype was found many times. V and J are TRBV5-5 and TRBJ1-5; no clear D. CDR3 length equals 13 residues. V lost 4 bases and J lost 4, with 9 bases in between. Per the germline V gene, CDR1 is SGHKS and CDR2 is YYEKEE (reference sequence). CDR3 sequence (DNA): TGTGCCAGCAGCCCACGGGAGAATCAGCCCCAGCATTTT. Translating it yields CASSPRENQPQHF.

The sample holds many counts of this clonotype. The J gene is TRBJ2-3, the V gene TRBV20-1; TRBD2 aligns across 7 bases. V trimming: 5 bases; J trimming: 4 bases; junction bases outside the gene matches: 9. This CDR3 is 14 amino acids long. The germline V gene encodes CDR1 DFQATT and CDR2 SNEGSKA (reference sequence). The CDR3, as DNA: TGCAGTGCTCGGCGGGGGAGCGGGTCAGATACGCAGTATTTT. Translated: CSARRGSGSDTQYF.

Many counts were recorded for this clonotype. The chain combines TRBV30 with TRBJ1-1; 9 bases match TRBD1. Losses at the gene ends were 0 bases for V and 10 bases for J; bases not matched to a gene: 18. Germline V gene data show CDR1 as GTSNPN and CDR2 as SVGIG (reference sequence). The CDR3 spans 17 residues. The CDR3 reads CAWSVATWGTGSPSAFF. As DNA, the CDR3 is TGTGCCTGGAGTGTCGCGACGTGGGGGACAGGGAGTCCATCAGCTTTCTTT.

This clonotype was counted at least ten times. The V and J genes are TRBV14 and TRBJ2-1; D unclear. Trimming removed 5 bases from V and 0 bases from J, with 5 bases in between. CDR1 and CDR2 (germline): SGHDN, FVKESK. This CDR3 has 13 amino acids. In DNA, the CDR3 is TGTGCCAGCAGCGCTAGCTCCTACAATGAGCAGTTCTTC. Its translation: CASSASSYNEQFF. Full variable domain (missing parts from reference TRBV14 and TRBJ2-1): EAGVTQFPSHSVIEKGQTVTLRCDPISGHDNLYWYRRVMGKEIKFLLHFVKESKQDESGMPNNRFLAERTGGTYSTLKVQPAELEDSGVYFCASSASSYNEQFFGPGTRLTVL.

This clonotype was seen at least ten times. CDR3: CASSESNPDTQYF. In DNA, the CDR3 is TGCGCCAGCAGTGAGTCGAACCCAGATACGCAGTATTTT. The V call is TRBV10-2, the J call TRBJ2-3, with D uncertain. V dropped 0 bases and J dropped 4 bases, with 5 bases sitting between them. Germline-derived CDR1 and CDR2 are WSHSY and SAAADI. This CDR3 is 13 amino acids long.

This clonotype was observed many times. The genes are TRBV28 and TRBJ2-6, with D hard to call. This CDR3 contains 15 residues. Germline V gives CDR1 MDHEN, CDR2 SYDVKM. V shed 3 bases and J shed 0 bases, with 6 bases lying between them. CDR3 residues: CASSLIRSGANVLTF. CDR3 coding DNA: TGTGCCAGCAGTTTGATCCGCTCTGGGGCCAACGTCCTGACTTTC.

The chain uses TRBV2 and TRBJ2-7; D is perhaps TRBD2 (7 bases). The germline V gene has CDR1 SNHLY and CDR2 FYNNEI. The CDR3 has 14 residues. The CDR3 DNA sequence: TGTGCTACTGAGAGCGGGGACATCTCCTACGAGCAGTACTTC. Amino acid sequence: CATESGDISYEQYF.

The rearrangement joins TRBV29-1 to TRBJ2-1; TRBD1 might be the D (5 bases). Trimming removed 7 bases from V and 1 base from J, with 17 bases in between. The CDR3 is 15 amino acids. From germline, CDR1 is SQVTM and CDR2 ANQGSEA. CDR3 nucleotides: TGCAGCGGCTCACCCAGGGTTGGTTCCTACAATGAGCAGTTCTTC. This encodes CSGSPRVGSYNEQFF.

This clonotype was recorded many times. The J gene is TRBJ2-7, the V gene TRBV20-1, with D unresolved. This CDR3 is built from 15 residues. Germline CDR1 reads DFQATT; CDR2 reads SNEGSKA (reference sequence). V was trimmed by 0 bases and J by 0 bases, leaving 12 bases between them. CDR3 DNA sequence: TGCAGTGCTAGAGATATGCAGTCGAGCTCCTACGAGCAGTACGTC. Translated, it gives CSARDMQSSSYEQYV.

V and J are TRBV20-1 and TRBJ2-4; 9 nucleotides align to TRBD2. CDR3 size: 16 residues. Germline CDR1 is DFQATT and CDR2 is SNEGSKA (reference sequence). Unmatched junction bases numbered 12, after V lost 6 bases and J lost 3 bases. CDR3: CSATIAGVVGKNIQYF. The CDR3 region has the DNA TGCAGTGCCACCATAGCGGGAGTGGTAGGCAAAAACATTCAGTACTTC.

This sequence joins TRBV5-1 and TRBJ2-4; D perhaps matches TRBD1 (6 bases). Germline V lookup: CDR1 SGHRS, CDR2 YFSETQ. The CDR3 sequence is 16 residues long. V dropped 4 bases and J dropped 10 bases, with 24 bases sitting between them. The CDR3 region is CASSRQGSAAREIQYF. The DNA of the CDR3 is TGCGCCAGCAGCCGTCAGGGGTCCGCGGCCAGGGAAATTCAGTACTTC. The full variable domain, in which reference TRBV5-1 and TRBJ2-4 provide the parts outside the CDR3, is KAGVTQTPRYLIKTRGQQVTLSCSPISGHRSVSWYQQTPGQGLQFLFEYFSETQRNKGNFPGRFSGRQFSNSRSEMNVSTLELGDSALYLCASSRQGSAAREIQYFGAGTRLSVL.

This clonotype was recorded many times. The V call is TRBV6-5, the J call TRBJ2-1, with D perhaps TRBD2 (6 bases). CDR3 length equals 14 residues. CDR1 is MNHEY and CDR2 is SVGAGI in the germline V gene. The ends were cut back, 6 bases at V and 5 bases at J, with 14 bases in the middle. CDR3 in amino acids: CASRGTRTHNEQFF. CDR3 sequence (DNA): TGTGCCAGCAGGGGGACTCGGACACACAATGAGCAGTTCTTC.

The CDR3 protein is CASSQARGQNTGELFF. For the CDR3, the DNA is TGTGCCAGCAGCCAAGCCCGGGGACAGAACACCGGGGAGCTGTTTTTT. This chain connects TRBV3-1 to TRBJ2-2, with a possible D match to TRBD1 (6 bases). CDR3 length: 16 residues. The germline V gene encodes CDR1 LGHDT and CDR2 YNNKEL (reference sequence). V was trimmed by 1 base and J by 1 base, leaving 10 bases between them.

This clonotype was seen repeatedly, ten times or more. J is TRBJ2-7 and V is TRBV4-2; D ambiguous. V was clipped by 2 bases and J by 6 bases, with 8 bases between them. Germline values: CDR1 LGHNA, CDR2 YNFKEQ. The CDR3 has 12 residues. The CDR3 here is CASSQPRGEQYF. CDR3 sequence (DNA): TGTGCCAGCAGCCAACCTCGCGGCGAGCAGTACTTC.

This clonotype was observed many times. V usage is TRBV5-1 and J usage is TRBJ1-1, with D unresolved. Trimming took off 0 bases at V and 8 bases at J, with 8 bases between the two ends. From germline, CDR1 is SGHRS and CDR2 YFSETQ. The CDR3 loop spans 12 amino acids. This CDR3 is CASSLAGIEAFF. Here the CDR3 DNA reads TGCGCCAGCAGCTTGGCCGGGATAGAAGCTTTCTTT. The entire variable domain, with the rest obtained from reference TRBV5-1 and TRBJ1-1, is as follows: KAGVTQTPRYLIKTRGQQVTLSCSPISGHRSVSWYQQTPGQGLQFLFEYFSETQRNKGNFPGRFSGRQFSNSRSEMNVSTLELGDSALYLCASSLAGIEAFFGQGTRLTVV.

This clonotype was found many times. DNA of the CDR3: TGTGCCAGCTCACCAGGGGCCCCCTACAATGAGCAGTTCTTC. Its translation is CASSPGAPYNEQFF. This chain connects TRBV18 to TRBJ2-1; perhaps TRBD1 as D (5 bases). This CDR3 is 14 amino acids long. Deletions cut 2 bases from V and 2 bases from J, with 7 bases between. Germline values: CDR1 KGHSH, CDR2 LQKENI.

The chain recombines TRBV20-1 with TRBJ2-3; possibly TRBD2 for D (6 bases). V lost 2 bases to trimming and J lost 4 bases, with 16 bases between them. This CDR3 is 15 amino acids long. Germline V CDR1 and CDR2: DFQATT, SNEGSKA (reference sequence). For the CDR3, the DNA is TGCAGTGCTAGAACAGCGGGCCCCGGAGCAGATACGCAGTATTTT. Encoded protein: CSARTAGPGADTQYF.

This clonotype has a count of ten or more. The chain joins TRBV2 to TRBJ2-1; D perhaps matches TRBD2 (5 bases). CDR3 length: 11 residues. Germline assignment: CDR1 SNHLY and CDR2 FYNNEI. V was trimmed by 7 bases and J by 10 bases, leaving 11 bases between them. For the CDR3, the DNA is TGTGCCAGCACCCAAGCTAGCGAGCAGTTCTTC. Amino acid sequence: CASTQASEQFF.